This T cell receptor (beta chain) was observed in a study of CD4+ T cells in melanoma. The study's findings and limits: A reported correlation linked neoantigen-specific CD4+ T cells to CD8+, macrophage and B cell function. Diverse differentiation states were reported for melanoma neoantigen-specific CD4+ T cells.

Comment on this clone: The antigen is not known.

The CDR3 runs to 15 residues. The germline gives CDR1 LGHNT, CDR2 FRNRAP. Trimming cost V 3 bases and J 4 bases; bases outside gene matches: 4. Assay used: immunoSEQ multiplex PCR; TCRdb lists only in-frame clones, some missing. Of about 18,000 clones detected, around four fifths appear once; the ten largest clones hold roughly 4.9%. This TCR was recovered from a human donor with melanoma. The specimen sequenced was cells from a culture (not recorded whether cultured in vitro). The J gene is TRBJ1-5, the V gene TRBV12-5; 9 bases are shared with TRBD1. CDR3 sequence: CASGFSGQGNQPQHF. Written as DNA, the CDR3 is TGTGCTAGTGGTTTTTCCGGACAGGGGAATCAGCCCCAGCATTTT.